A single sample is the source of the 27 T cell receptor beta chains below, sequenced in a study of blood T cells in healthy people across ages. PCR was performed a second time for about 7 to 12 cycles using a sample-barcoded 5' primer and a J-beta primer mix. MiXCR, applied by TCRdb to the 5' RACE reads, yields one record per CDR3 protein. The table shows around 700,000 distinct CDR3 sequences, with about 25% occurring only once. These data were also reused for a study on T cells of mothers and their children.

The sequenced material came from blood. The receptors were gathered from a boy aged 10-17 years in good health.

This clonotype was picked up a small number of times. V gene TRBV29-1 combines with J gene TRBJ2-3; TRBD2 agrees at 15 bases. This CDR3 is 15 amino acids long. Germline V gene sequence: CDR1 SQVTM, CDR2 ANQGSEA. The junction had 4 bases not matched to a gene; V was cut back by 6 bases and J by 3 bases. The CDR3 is CSVGGLAGGTDTQYF. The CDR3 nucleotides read TGCAGCGTCGGGGGACTAGCGGGAGGAACAGATACGCAGTATTTT.

CDR3 coding DNA: TGTGCCAGCAGCCCCCCACTAGCGGGAGGGTACAATGAGCAGTTCTTC. As protein: CASSPPLAGGYNEQFF. The chain has TRBV9 and TRBJ2-1; 13 positions agree with TRBD2. The junction had 5 bases not matched to a gene; V was cut back by 4 bases and J by 4 bases. CDR1 and CDR2 from the germline V gene are SGDLS and YYNGEE. The CDR3 length is 16 residues.

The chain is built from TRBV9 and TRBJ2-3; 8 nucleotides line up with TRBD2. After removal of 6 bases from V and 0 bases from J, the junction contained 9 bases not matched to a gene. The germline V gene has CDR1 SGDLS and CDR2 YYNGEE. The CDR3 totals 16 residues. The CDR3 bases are TGTGCCAGCACCGGGGGGGGCTTCCCTAGCACAGATACGCAGTATTTT. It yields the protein CASTGGGFPSTDTQYF.

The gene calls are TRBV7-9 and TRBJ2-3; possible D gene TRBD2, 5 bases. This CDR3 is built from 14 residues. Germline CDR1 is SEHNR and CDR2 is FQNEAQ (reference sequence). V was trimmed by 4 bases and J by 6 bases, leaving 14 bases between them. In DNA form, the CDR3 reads TGTGCCAGCAGCTATGACTACACCGGGGATACGCAGTATTTT. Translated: CASSYDYTGDTQYF.

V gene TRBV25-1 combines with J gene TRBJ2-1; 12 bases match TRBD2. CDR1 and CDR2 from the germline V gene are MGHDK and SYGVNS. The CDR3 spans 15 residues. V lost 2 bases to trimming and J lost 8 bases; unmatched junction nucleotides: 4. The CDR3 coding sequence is TGTGCCAGCAGTGAACTAGCGGGGGGGTCGTATGAGCAGTTCTTC. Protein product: CASSELAGGSYEQFF.

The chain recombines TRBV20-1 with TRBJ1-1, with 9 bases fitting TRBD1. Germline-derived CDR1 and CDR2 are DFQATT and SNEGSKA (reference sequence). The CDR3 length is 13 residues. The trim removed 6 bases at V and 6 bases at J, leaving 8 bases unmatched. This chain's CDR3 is CSAPTGGIAEAFF. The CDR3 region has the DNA TGCAGTGCCCCGACAGGGGGTATCGCTGAAGCTTTCTTT.

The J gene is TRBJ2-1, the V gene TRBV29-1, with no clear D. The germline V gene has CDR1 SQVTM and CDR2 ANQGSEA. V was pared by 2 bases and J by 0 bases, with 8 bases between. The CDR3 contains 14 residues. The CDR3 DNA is TGCAGCGTTGAACCCGCCAACTCCTACAATGAGCAGTTCTTC. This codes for CSVEPANSYNEQFF.

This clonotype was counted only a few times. The CDR3 coding sequence is TGTGCCAGCAGTAGGGACAGCTCAATCTCTGGAAACACCATATATTTT. This gives the protein CASSRDSSISGNTIYF. The chain employs TRBV27 and TRBJ1-3; 7 nucleotides line up with TRBD1. V dropped 5 bases and J dropped 0; count of bases not matched to a gene: 7. Germline CDR1 is MNHEY and CDR2 is SMNVEV (reference sequence). The CDR3 length is 16 residues.

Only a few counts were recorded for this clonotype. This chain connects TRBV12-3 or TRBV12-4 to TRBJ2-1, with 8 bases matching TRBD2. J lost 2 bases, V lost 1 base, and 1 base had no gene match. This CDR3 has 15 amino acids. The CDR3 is CASSLGREAYNEQFF. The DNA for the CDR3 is TGTGCCAGCAGTTTAGGGCGGGAGGCCTACAATGAGCAGTTCTTC.

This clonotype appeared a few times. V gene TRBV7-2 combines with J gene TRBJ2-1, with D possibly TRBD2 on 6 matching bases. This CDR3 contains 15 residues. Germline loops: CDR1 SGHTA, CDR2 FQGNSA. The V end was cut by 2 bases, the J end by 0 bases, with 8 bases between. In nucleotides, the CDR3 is TGTGCCAGCAGCTTACTAGCGCGCTCCTACAATGAGCAGTTCTTC. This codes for CASSLLARSYNEQFF.

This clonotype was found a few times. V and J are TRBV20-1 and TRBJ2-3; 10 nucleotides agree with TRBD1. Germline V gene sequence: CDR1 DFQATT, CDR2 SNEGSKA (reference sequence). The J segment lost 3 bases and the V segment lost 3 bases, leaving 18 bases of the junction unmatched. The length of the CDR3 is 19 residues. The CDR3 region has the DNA TGCAGTGCTAGGGGGTGGGGAGACAGGGGGCGTGTTAGGACAGATACGCAGTATTTT. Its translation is CSARGWGDRGRVRTDTQYF.

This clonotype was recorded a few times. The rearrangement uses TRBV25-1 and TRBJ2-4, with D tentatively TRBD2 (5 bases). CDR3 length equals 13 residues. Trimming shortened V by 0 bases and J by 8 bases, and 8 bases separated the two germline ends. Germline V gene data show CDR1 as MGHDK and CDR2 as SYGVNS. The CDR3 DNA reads TGTGCCAGCAGTGAATATGCGGAGGACATTCAGTACTTC. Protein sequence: CASSEYAEDIQYF.

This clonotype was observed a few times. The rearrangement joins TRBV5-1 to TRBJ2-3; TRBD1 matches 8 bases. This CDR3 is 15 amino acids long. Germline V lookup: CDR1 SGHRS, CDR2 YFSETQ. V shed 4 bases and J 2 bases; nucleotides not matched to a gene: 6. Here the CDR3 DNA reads TGCGCCAGCAGCCCCCGGACAGGGAACACAGATACGCAGTATTTT. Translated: CASSPRTGNTDTQYF.

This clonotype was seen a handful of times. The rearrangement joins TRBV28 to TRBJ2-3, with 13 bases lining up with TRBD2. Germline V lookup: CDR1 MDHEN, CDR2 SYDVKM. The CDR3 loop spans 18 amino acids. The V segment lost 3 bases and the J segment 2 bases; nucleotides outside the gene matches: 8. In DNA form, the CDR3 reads TGTGCCAGCAGTTTGGAACTAGCGGGAGGGGGGATCACAGATACGCAGTATTTT. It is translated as CASSLELAGGGITDTQYF.

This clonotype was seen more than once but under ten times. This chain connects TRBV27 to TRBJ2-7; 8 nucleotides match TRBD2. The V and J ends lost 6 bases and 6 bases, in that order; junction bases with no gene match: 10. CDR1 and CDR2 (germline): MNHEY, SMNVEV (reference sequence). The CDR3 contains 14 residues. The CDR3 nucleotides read TGTGCCAGCAGCTATAGCGGGACTTCTGTCGAGCAGTACTTC. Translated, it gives CASSYSGTSVEQYF.

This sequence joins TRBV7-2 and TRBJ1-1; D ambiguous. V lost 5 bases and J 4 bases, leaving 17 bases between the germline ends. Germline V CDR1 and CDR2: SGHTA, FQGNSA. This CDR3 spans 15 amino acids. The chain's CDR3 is CASSPFARSATEAFF. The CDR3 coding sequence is TGTGCCAGCAGCCCGTTTGCCCGGTCTGCCACTGAAGCTTTCTTT.

CDR3 residues: CASSSRRTATYEQYF. The CDR3 DNA reads TGTGCCAGCAGTTCCCGACGGACCGCAACCTACGAGCAGTACTTC. The genes are TRBV27 and TRBJ2-5; D is uncertain. The last part of the DNA fits TRBJ2-7 better; the J call may be wrong. CDR3 size: 15 residues. CDR1 MNHEY and CDR2 SMNVEV come from the germline V gene (reference sequence).

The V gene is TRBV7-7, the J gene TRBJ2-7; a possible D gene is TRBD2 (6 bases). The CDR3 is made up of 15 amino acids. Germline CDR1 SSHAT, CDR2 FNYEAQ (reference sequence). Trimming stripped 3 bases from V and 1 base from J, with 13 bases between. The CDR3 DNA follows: TGTGCCAGCAGCTTTGCTAGCGAGAGTTCCTACGAGCAGTACGTC. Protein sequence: CASSFASESSYEQYV.

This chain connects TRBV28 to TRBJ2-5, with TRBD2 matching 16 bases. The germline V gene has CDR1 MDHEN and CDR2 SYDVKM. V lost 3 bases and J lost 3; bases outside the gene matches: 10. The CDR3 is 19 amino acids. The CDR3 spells CASSFPLRGTSGREETQYF. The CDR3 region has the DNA TGTGCCAGCAGTTTCCCCCTTCGAGGGACTAGCGGGAGGGAAGAGACCCAGTACTTC.

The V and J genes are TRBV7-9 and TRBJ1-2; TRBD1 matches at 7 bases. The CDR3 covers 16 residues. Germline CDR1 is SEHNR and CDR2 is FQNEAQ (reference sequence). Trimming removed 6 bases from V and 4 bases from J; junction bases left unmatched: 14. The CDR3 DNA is TGTGCCAGCAGTCCAAGGACAGGAACAATAGGCTATGGCTACACCTTC. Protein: CASSPRTGTIGYGYTF.

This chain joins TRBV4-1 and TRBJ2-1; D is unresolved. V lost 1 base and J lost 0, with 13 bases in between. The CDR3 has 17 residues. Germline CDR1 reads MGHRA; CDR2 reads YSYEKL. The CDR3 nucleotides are TGCGCCAGCAGCCAAGTTTCAGCTTTAGCCTCCTACAATGAGCAGTTCTTC. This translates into CASSQVSALASYNEQFF.

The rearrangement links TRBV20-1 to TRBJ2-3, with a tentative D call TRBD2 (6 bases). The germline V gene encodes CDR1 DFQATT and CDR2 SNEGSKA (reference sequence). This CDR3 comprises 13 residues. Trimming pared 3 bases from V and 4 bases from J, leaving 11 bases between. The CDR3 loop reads CSASGRRADTQYF. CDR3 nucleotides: TGCAGTGCTAGCGGGAGAAGGGCAGATACGCAGTATTTT.

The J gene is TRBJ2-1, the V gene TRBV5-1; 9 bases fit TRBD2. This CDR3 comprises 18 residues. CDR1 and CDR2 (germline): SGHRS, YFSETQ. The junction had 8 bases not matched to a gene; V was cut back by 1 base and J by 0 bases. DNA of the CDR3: TGCGCCAGCAGCTTGCGTCTAGCGGGAAGGAGCTCCTACAATGAGCAGTTCTTC. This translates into CASSLRLAGRSSYNEQFF.

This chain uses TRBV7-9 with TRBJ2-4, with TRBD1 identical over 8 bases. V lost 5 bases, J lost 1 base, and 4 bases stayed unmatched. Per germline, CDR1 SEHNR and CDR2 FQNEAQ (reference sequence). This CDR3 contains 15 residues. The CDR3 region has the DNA TGTGCCAGCAGCACGGACAGGGCCGCCAAAAACATTCAGTACTTC. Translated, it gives CASSTDRAAKNIQYF.

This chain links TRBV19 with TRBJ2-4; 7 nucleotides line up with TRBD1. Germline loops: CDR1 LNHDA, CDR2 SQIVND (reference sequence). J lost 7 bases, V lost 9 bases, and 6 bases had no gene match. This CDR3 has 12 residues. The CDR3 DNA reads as TGTGCCAGCGCAGGGGGTTCGAACATTCAGTACTTC. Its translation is CASAGGSNIQYF. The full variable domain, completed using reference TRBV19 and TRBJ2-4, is DGGITQSPKYLFRKEGQNVTLSCEQNLNHDAMYWYRQDPGQGLRLIYYSQIVNDFQKGDIAEGYSVSREKKESFPLTVTSAQKNPTAFYLCASAGGSNIQYFGAGTRLSVL.

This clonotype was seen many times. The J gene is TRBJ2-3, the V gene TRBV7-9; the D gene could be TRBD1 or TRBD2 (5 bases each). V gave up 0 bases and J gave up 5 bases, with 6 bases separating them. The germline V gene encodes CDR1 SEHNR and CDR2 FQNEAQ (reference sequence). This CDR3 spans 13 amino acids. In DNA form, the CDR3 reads TGTGCCAGCAGCTTAGCTGGGGGAGATACGCAGTATTTT. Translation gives CASSLAGGDTQYF. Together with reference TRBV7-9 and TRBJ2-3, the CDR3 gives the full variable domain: DTGVSQNPRHKITKRGQNVTFRCDPISEHNRLYWYRQTLGQGPEFLTYFQNEAQLEKSRLLSDRFSAERPKGSFSTLEIQRTEQGDSAMYLCASSLAGGDTQYFGPGTRLTVL.

The CDR3 DNA sequence: TGTGCCAGCAGTTCCACAGGGGGCTACAATGAGCAGTTCTTC. Translated, it gives CASSSTGGYNEQFF. The rearrangement uses TRBV6-2 or TRBV6-3 and TRBJ2-1; 8 bases are shared with TRBD1. This CDR3 region has 14 residues. The germline CDR1 and CDR2 sequences are MNHEY and SVGEGT. J was trimmed by 3 bases and V by 4 bases; bases with no gene match: 2.